The 24 T cell receptor beta chains listed next were all sequenced from one sample in a study of T cell repertoires in cytomegalovirus infection. No antigen has been assigned to these receptors. TCRdb reanalysed the reads using MiXCR and keeps one entry per CDR3 protein. The profile covers about 900,000 distinct CDR3 sequences, with about a third appearing a single time and around an eighth taken by the ten largest. Sample: cultured CD8+ T cells from PBMCs, taken from culture after CMV antigen stimulation. Receptor source: a human donor in good health (CMV status not recorded). Some clones in this sample may be carry-over from other donors' samples.

The chain's CDR3 is CATSRDYGGFGELFF. DNA for the CDR3: TGTGCCACCAGCAGAGATTACGGGGGTTTCGGGGAGCTGTTTTTT. The chain employs TRBV15 and TRBJ2-2, with D possibly being TRBD2 (6 bases). V lost 0 bases to trimming and J lost 7 bases, with 12 bases between them. CDR3 length: 15 amino acids. From germline, CDR1 is LNHNV and CDR2 YYDKDF (reference sequence).

The rearrangement links TRBV7-9 to TRBJ2-7; 9 nucleotides match TRBD1. CDR3 size: 14 residues. Looked up from germline, CDR1 is SEHNR and CDR2 is FQNEAQ (reference sequence). CDR3 residues: CVSSRTGVPYEQYV. CDR3 coding DNA: TGTGTCAGCAGCCGGACAGGGGTGCCCTACGAGCAGTACGTC.

This clonotype was counted only a few times. The chain is built from TRBV7-4 and TRBJ2-6; tentatively, D is TRBD1 (6 bases). CDR1 and CDR2 from the germline V gene are SGHVT and SQSDAQ. Trimming left V 8 bases short and J 4 bases short, with 21 bases between. The CDR3 is 17 amino acids. The CDR3: CASRTQGPPEGANVLTF. DNA for the CDR3: TGTGCCAGCCGGACACAGGGCCCCCCGGAAGGGGCCAACGTCCTGACTTTC. Looking up the rest from reference TRBV7-4 and TRBJ2-6 gives the full variable domain: GAGVSQSPRYKVAKRGRDVALRCDSISGHVTLYWYRQTLGQGSEVLTYSQSDAQRDKSGRPSGRFSAERPERSVSTLKIQRTEQGDSAVYLCASRTQGPPEGANVLTFGAGSRLTVL.

This clonotype was found many times. The chain couples TRBV7-9 to TRBJ2-1; D remains ambiguous. The germline V gene encodes CDR1 SEHNR and CDR2 FQNEAQ (reference sequence). Trimming stripped 1 base from V and 5 bases from J, with 18 bases between. The CDR3 has 17 residues. CDR3 sequence: CASSLELTLKANNEQFF. CDR3 DNA sequence: TGTGCCAGCAGCTTAGAACTGACCCTAAAGGCGAACAATGAGCAGTTCTTC.

This sequence joins TRBV28 and TRBJ2-7; 9 bases match TRBD2. CDR3 length: 15 residues. Losses at the gene ends were 10 bases for V and 2 bases for J; bases not matched to a gene: 12. Germline V gene lookup returns CDR1 MDHEN and CDR2 SYDVKM. CDR3 coding DNA: TGTGCCATCCGCCCCCGTTCTAGCGGGGCCTACGAGCAGTACGTC. This codes for CAIRPRSSGAYEQYV.

The chain links TRBV6-1 to TRBJ2-7; D may be TRBD1 (6 bases). V was shortened by 7 bases and J by 1 base, with 35 bases between the two germline ends. Germline V gene data show CDR1 as MNHNS and CDR2 as SASEGT. The CDR3 is 21 residues long. CDR3 loop: CASTAQGVLQGPIRLSYEQYV. In DNA, the CDR3 is TGTGCCAGCACCGCCCAAGGGGTACTACAGGGCCCGATCCGCCTGTCCTACGAGCAGTACGTC.

This clonotype was detected a few times. The rearrangement links TRBV6-5 to TRBJ1-1, with TRBD1 matching 7 bases. Trimming took 2 bases from V and 3 from J; bases not matched to a gene: 3. The CDR3 is 14 residues long. In germline, CDR1 is MNHEY, CDR2 SVGAGI. This CDR3 reads CASSYDRVYTEAFF. The CDR3 nucleotides read TGTGCCAGCAGTTACGACAGGGTATACACTGAAGCTTTCTTT.

This chain connects TRBV29-1 to TRBJ1-4; no reliable D call. The V gene's germline CDR1 is SQVTM and CDR2 ANQGSEA. V was cut by 8 bases and J by 7 bases, with 11 bases left in between. The CDR3 loop spans 11 amino acids. The CDR3 DNA follows: TGCAGCCTTACCGACGGTGAAAAACTGTTTTTT. Encoded protein: CSLTDGEKLFF. Combining the CDR3 with reference TRBV29-1 and TRBJ1-4 gives the whole variable domain SAVISQKPSRDICQRGTSLTIQCQVDSQVTMMFWYRQQPGQSLTLIATANQGSEATYESGFVIDKFPISRPNLTFSTLTVSNMSPEDSSIYLCSLTDGEKLFFGSGTQLSVL.

This clonotype showed up just a few times. This sequence joins TRBV20-1 and TRBJ2-7; D is uncertain. Germline V lookup: CDR1 DFQATT, CDR2 SNEGSKA (reference sequence). This CDR3 contains 14 residues. The ends were cut back, 6 bases at V and 2 bases at J, with 17 bases in the middle. CDR3 region: CSARPRSEAYEQYF. The CDR3 region has the DNA TGCAGTGCCAGACCCCGTTCGGAAGCCTACGAGCAGTACTTC.

In its sample, this clonotype was seen many times. The chain's CDR3 is CASSPAGQNTDTQYF. The CDR3 DNA follows: TGTGCCAGCTCTCCGGCGGGACAGAACACAGATACGCAGTATTTT. This rearrangement joins TRBV7-9 to TRBJ2-3, with D possibly being TRBD1 (7 bases). The CDR3 is made up of 15 amino acids. V lost 8 bases and J 2 bases, leaving 17 bases between the germline ends. Germline assignment: CDR1 SEHNR and CDR2 FQNEAQ (reference sequence).

There are a few counts of this clonotype. The chain has TRBV19 and TRBJ2-1; TRBD2 might be the D (5 bases). The CDR3 has 16 amino acids. Germline V gene sequence: CDR1 LNHDA, CDR2 SQIVND (reference sequence). The ends were cut back, 3 bases at V and 0 bases at J, with 12 bases in the middle. The CDR3 protein is CASSIWSGFSYNEQFF. DNA for the CDR3: TGTGCCAGTAGTATTTGGAGCGGATTCTCCTACAATGAGCAGTTCTTC.

The V call is TRBV28, the J call TRBJ1-5; D unclear. The V end was cut by 2 bases, the J end by 2 bases, with 16 bases between. The V gene's germline CDR1 is MDHEN and CDR2 SYDVKM. The CDR3 runs 17 residues. The CDR3 DNA reads TGTGCCAGCAGTTTAAACCCGACGGCGCCTGGCAATCAGCCCCAGCATTTT. It is translated as CASSLNPTAPGNQPQHF.

This clonotype was observed a few times. The V and J genes are TRBV4-1 and TRBJ2-7; the D gene is possibly TRBD2 (5 bases). Trimming cost V 3 bases and J 0 bases, with 12 bases left between them. This CDR3 has 15 residues. From germline, CDR1 is MGHRA and CDR2 YSYEKL. In DNA, the CDR3 is TGCGCCAGCAGCCAGGACTGGACGTTCTCCTACGAGCAGTACTTC. It codes for CASSQDWTFSYEQYF.

V usage is TRBV6-1 and J usage is TRBJ2-7; TRBD2 agrees at 7 bases. Trimming removed 7 bases from V and 4 bases from J; junction bases left unmatched: 19. The CDR3 is made up of 17 amino acids. Germline loops: CDR1 MNHNS, CDR2 SASEGT. CDR3 nucleotides: TGTGCCAGCATCTTAAATTTCTTGGGGACGCGGGAGTACGAGCAGTACGTC. Translating it yields CASILNFLGTREYEQYV.

A remark on this clonotype: A read error may be the cause here, since a much bigger clone is one base away. The chain is built from TRBV7-6 and TRBJ2-1; TRBD2 agrees at 7 bases. The V segment lost 6 bases and the J segment 0 bases; nucleotides outside the gene matches: 20. Looked up from germline, CDR1 is SGHVS and CDR2 is FNYEAQ. The length of the CDR3 is 20 residues. The CDR3 DNA reads TGTGCCAGCAGTCAACGACCCGGGTCTAGCGGCTTGAGCTCCTACAATGAGCAGTTCTTC. It translates to CASSQRPGSSGLSSYNEQFF.

In this sample, this clonotype turned up a few times. The chain is built from TRBV12-3 or TRBV12-4 and TRBJ2-1; 9 bases fit TRBD2. The CDR3 loop spans 15 amino acids. J gave up 7 bases and V 3 bases, and 7 bases lay outside the gene matches. The CDR3 loop reads CASSLRGGAWNEQFF. As DNA, the CDR3 is TGTGCCAGCAGTTTGCGCGGGGGGGCCTGGAATGAGCAGTTCTTC.

This clonotype has a handful of counts. V gene TRBV2 combines with J gene TRBJ2-5, with D unclear. The CDR3 runs to 12 residues. Trimming shortened V by 4 bases and J by 4 bases, and 7 bases separated the two germline ends. Germline V lookup: CDR1 SNHLY, CDR2 FYNNEI. The CDR3 coding sequence is TGTGCCAGCAGTGGAGTAGGAGAGACCCAGTACTTC. This gives the protein CASSGVGETQYF.

This clonotype was found many times. The J gene is TRBJ2-7, the V gene TRBV7-8; possibly TRBD1 for D (6 bases). V lost 1 base and J lost 6, with 7 bases in between. This CDR3 is built from 12 residues. CDR1 SGHVS and CDR2 FQNEAQ come from the germline V gene. The CDR3 loop reads CASSLVDSEQYF. Here the CDR3 DNA reads TGTGCCAGCAGCTTAGTGGACAGCGAGCAGTACTTC.

For this clonotype: Being one base from a much bigger clone, this may be a read error. This sequence joins TRBV7-2 and TRBJ2-4; D is ambiguous. Trimming removed 4 bases at V and 11 bases at J, with 21 bases between. CDR1 is SGHTA, CDR2 FQGNSA, per germline. This CDR3 is 15 amino acids long. CDR3 nucleotide sequence: TGTGCCAGCAGCTATCTAGAGGACCTGGGAACGGTTCAGTACTTC. Its translation: CASSYLEDLGTVQYF.

The CDR3 DNA is TGTGCCAGTTCAACGGGACAGGGGGAGACCCAGTACTTC. Its translation is CASSTGQGETQYF. The chain uses TRBV27 and TRBJ2-5; 10 bases are a match to TRBD1. CDR1 and CDR2 (germline): MNHEY, SMNVEV (reference sequence). The CDR3 sequence is 13 residues long. V trimming: 9 bases; J trimming: 5 bases; junction bases outside the gene matches: 6.

The chain is built from TRBV12-3 or TRBV12-4 and TRBJ1-1; possibly TRBD1 for D (5 bases). The CDR3 runs to 16 residues. V lost 7 bases and J 5 bases, leaving 23 bases between the germline ends. CDR3 DNA: TGTGCCAGCACCGCAGGGCTGGTGGGCGTTGGAACTGAAGCTTTCTTT. Translated, it gives CASTAGLVGVGTEAFF.

This clonotype showed up many times. The J gene is TRBJ2-3, the V gene TRBV7-8; TRBD1 aligns across 9 bases. The CDR3 totals 18 residues. Germline-derived CDR1 and CDR2 are SGHVS and FQNEAQ. V lost 5 bases and J lost 5; bases outside the gene matches: 17. The CDR3, as DNA: TGTGCCAGCAGCCCCCTTGATTCGGGACAGGGCGTCGAAGATACGCAGTATTTT. It yields the protein CASSPLDSGQGVEDTQYF.

This sequence joins TRBV20-1 and TRBJ2-7; the D is unclear. The CDR3 totals 18 residues. V was cut by 0 bases and J by 1 base, with 22 bases left in between. Germline V gene lookup returns CDR1 DFQATT and CDR2 SNEGSKA (reference sequence). CDR3 bases: TGCAGTGCTAGAGATTATAGGGCAAGGACCTTATCATCCTACGAGCAGTACTTC. This codes for CSARDYRARTLSSYEQYF.

This clonotype has just one count. This may come from a read error, since a much larger clone is one base off. The chain links TRBV6-2 or TRBV6-3 to TRBJ2-7; 7 bases map to TRBD2. The CDR3 is 12 residues long. The trim removed 5 bases at V and 2 bases at J, leaving 0 bases unmatched. CDR1 is MNHEY, CDR2 SVGEGT, per germline. The CDR3 is CASSRGAYEQYV. The DNA of the CDR3 is TGTGCCAGCAGTCGGGGGGCCTACGAGCAGTACGTC.